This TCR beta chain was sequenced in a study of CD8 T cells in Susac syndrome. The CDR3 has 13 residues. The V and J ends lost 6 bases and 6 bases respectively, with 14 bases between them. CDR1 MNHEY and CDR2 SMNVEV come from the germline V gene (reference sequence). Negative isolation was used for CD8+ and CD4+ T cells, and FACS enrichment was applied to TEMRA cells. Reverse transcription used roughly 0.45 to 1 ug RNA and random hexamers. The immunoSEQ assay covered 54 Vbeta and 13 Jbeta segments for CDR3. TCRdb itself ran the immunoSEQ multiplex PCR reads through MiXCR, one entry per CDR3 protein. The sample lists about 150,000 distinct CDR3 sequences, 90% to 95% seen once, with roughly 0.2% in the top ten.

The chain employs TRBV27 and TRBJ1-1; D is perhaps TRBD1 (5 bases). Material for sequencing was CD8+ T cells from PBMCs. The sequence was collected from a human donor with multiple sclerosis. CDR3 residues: CASSPLLGAEAFF. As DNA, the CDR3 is TGTGCCAGCAGCCCCCTCCTAGGGGCTGAAGCTTTCTTT.